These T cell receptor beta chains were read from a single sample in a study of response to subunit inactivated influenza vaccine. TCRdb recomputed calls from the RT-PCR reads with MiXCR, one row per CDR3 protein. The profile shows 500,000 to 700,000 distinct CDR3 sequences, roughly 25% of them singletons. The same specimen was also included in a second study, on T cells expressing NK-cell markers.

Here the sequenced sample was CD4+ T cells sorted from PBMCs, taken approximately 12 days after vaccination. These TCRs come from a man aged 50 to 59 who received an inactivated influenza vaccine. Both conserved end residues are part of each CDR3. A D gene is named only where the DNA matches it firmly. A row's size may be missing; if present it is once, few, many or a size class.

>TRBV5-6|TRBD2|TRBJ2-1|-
CASSTKMPGLAAYNEQFF
TGTGCCAGCAGCACCAAAATGCCGGGACTAGCGGCCTACAATGAGCAGTTCTTC
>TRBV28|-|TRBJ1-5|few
CASSALQPQHF
TGTGCCAGCAGTGCACTTCAGCCCCAGCATTTT
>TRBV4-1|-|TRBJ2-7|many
CASSRSSSGSYEQYF
TGCGCCAGCAGCCGATCCTCCTCGGGCTCCTACGAGCAGTACTTC
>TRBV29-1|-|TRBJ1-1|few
CSVRQRMNTEAFF
TGCAGCGTTAGACAGAGAATGAACACTGAAGCTTTCTTT
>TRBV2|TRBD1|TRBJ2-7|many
CASSDGTVREQYF
TGTGCCAGCAGTGATGGGACAGTAAGAGAGCAGTACTTC
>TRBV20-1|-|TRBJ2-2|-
CSARSPGGAATGELFF
TGCAGTGCTAGATCCCCTGGGGGGGCCGCCACCGGGGAGCTGTTTTTT
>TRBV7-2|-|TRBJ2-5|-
CASSSPTAGTQYF
TGTGCCAGCAGCTCCCCTACCGCAGGGACCCAGTACTTC
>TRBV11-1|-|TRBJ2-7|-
CASSLHNLLDPVSYEQYF
TGTGCCAGCAGCTTACACAACCTGCTGGACCCTGTCTCCTACGAGCAGTACTTC
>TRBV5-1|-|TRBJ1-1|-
CASSDFDSYTEAFF
TGCGCCAGCAGCGATTTCGATTCGTACACTGAAGCTTTCTTT
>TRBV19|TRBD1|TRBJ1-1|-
CASRLRGLNTEAFF
TGTGCCAGTAGGCTCAGGGGGCTGAACACTGAAGCTTTCTTT
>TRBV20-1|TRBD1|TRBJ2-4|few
CSARGQGGNIQYF
TGCAGTGCTAGAGGACAGGGCGGAAACATTCAGTACTTC
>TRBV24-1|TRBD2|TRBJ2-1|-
CATRLAGNNEQFF
TGTGCCACCAGACTAGCGGGGAACAATGAGCAGTTCTTC
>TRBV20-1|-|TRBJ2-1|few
CSARDHLGEQFF
TGCAGTGCTAGAGATCACCTTGGTGAGCAGTTCTTC
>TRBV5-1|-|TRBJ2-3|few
CASSLTGGPADTQYF
TGCGCCAGCAGCTTAACGGGGGGCCCGGCAGATACGCAGTATTTT
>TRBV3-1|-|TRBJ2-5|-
CASSPDDWSYQETQYF
TGTGCCAGCAGCCCCGACGATTGGTCCTACCAAGAGACCCAGTACTTC
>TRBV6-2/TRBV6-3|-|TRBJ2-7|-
CASSKQSYEQYF
TGTGCCAGCAGTAAACAGAGCTACGAGCAGTACTTC
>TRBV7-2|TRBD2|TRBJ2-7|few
CASTIMGTSGEQYF
TGTGCCAGCACCATAATGGGGACTAGCGGGGAGCAGTACTTC
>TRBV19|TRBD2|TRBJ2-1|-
CASSIRPSGGAFDEQFF
TGTGCCAGTAGTATAAGGCCTAGCGGGGGGGCCTTCGATGAGCAGTTCTTC
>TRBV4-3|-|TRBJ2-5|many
CASSQNRGGSVETQYF
TGCGCCAGCAGCCAAAATAGGGGAGGATCCGTAGAGACCCAGTACTTC
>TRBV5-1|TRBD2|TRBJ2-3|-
CASSGGTSGTDTQYF
TGCGCCAGCAGCGGAGGGACTAGCGGGACAGATACGCAGTATTTT
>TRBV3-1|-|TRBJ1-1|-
CASSALNTEAFF
TGTGCCAGCAGTGCCCTGAACACTGAAGCTTTCTTT
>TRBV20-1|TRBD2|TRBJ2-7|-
CSAIGTSGSYEQYF
TGCAGTGCAATAGGGACTAGCGGGAGTTACGAGCAGTACTTC
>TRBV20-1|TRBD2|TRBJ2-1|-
CSAMTSGRVDEQFF
TGCAGTGCTATGACTAGCGGGAGGGTGGATGAGCAGTTCTTC
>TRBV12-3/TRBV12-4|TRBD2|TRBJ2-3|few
CASNGLAGGRSTDTQYF
TGTGCCAGCAATGGACTAGCGGGAGGGAGAAGCACAGATACGCAGTATTTT
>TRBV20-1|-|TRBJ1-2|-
CSARTGNYGYTF
TGCAGTGCTAGGACCGGGAACTATGGCTACACCTTC
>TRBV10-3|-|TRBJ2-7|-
CAIRNFSSYEQYF
TGTGCCATCAGGAACTTTTCCTCCTACGAGCAGTACTTC
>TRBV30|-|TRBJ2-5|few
CAWSWVRGYQETQYF
TGTGCCTGGAGTTGGGTCAGGGGATATCAAGAGACCCAGTACTTC
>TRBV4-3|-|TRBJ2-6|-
CASSQGIVGGANVLTF
TGCGCCAGCAGCCAAGGTATAGTCGGCGGGGCCAACGTCCTGACTTTC
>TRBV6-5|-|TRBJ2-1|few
CASSWDILDNEQFF
TGTGCCAGCAGTTGGGACATCTTGGACAATGAGCAGTTCTTC
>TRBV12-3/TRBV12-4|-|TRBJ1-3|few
CASSFRESFYTIYF
TGTGCCAGCAGCTTCCGGGAATCCTTCTACACCATATATTTT
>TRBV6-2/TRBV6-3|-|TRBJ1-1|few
CASSYLPVGMNTEAFF
TGTGCCAGCAGTTACCTCCCCGTAGGGATGAACACTGAAGCTTTCTTT
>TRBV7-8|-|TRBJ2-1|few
CASSPSRDLSYNEQFF
TGTGCCAGCAGCCCATCCCGGGACCTGTCCTACAATGAGCAGTTCTTC
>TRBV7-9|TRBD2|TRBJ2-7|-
CASSSGTSGRYEQYF
TGTGCCAGCAGCTCAGGGACTAGCGGGAGGTACGAGCAGTACTTC
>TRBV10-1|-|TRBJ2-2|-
CASSDGTGRYRELFF
TGCGCCAGCAGTGATGGTACAGGGAGGTACCGGGAGCTGTTTTTT
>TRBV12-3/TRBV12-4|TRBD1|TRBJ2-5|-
CASKPRPGQGRETQYF
TGTGCCAGCAAACCTAGACCGGGACAGGGTCGAGAGACCCAGTACTTC
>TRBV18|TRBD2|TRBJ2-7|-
CASSPEIGRAYEQYF
TGTGCCAGCTCACCAGAGATCGGGAGGGCCTACGAGCAGTACTTC
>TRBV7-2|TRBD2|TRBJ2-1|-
CASSLAPRASGSNEQFF
TGTGCCAGCAGCTTAGCCCCCCGGGCTAGCGGGAGCAATGAGCAGTTCTTC
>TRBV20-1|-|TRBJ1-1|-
CSATIQGVNTEAFF
TGCAGTGCTACAATACAGGGAGTGAACACTGAAGCTTTCTTT
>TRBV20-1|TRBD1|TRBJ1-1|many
CSAPGQGFAPDTEAFF
TGCAGTGCGCCGGGACAGGGGTTTGCCCCGGACACTGAAGCTTTCTTT
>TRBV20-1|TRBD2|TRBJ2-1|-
CSARSLAGSYNEQFF
TGCAGTGCTAGATCCTTAGCGGGATCCTACAATGAGCAGTTCTTC
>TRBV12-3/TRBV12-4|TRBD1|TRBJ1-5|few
CASSPRGNGYQPQHF
TGTGCCAGCAGCCCCAGGGGGAACGGGTATCAGCCCCAGCATTTT
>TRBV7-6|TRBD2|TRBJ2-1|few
CASSLEGWGGNEQFF
TGTGCCAGCAGCTTAGAAGGTTGGGGGGGGAATGAGCAGTTCTTC
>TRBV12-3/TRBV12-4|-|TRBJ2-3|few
CASSSGGYTDTQYF
TGTGCCAGCAGCTCCGGGGGATACACAGATACGCAGTATTTT